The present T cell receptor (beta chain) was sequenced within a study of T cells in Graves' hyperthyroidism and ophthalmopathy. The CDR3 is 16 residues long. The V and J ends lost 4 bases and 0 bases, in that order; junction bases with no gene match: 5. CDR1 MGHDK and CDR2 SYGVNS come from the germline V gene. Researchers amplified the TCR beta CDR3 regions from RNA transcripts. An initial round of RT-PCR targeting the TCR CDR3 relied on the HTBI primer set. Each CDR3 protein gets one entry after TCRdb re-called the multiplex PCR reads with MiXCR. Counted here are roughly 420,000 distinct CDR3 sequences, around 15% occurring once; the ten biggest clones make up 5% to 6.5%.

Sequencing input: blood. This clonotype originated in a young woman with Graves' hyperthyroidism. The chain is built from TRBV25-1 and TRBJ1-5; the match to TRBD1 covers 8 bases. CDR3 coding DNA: TGTGCCAGCAGTGGGACAGGGCTGAATAGCAATCAGCCCCAGCATTTT. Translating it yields CASSGTGLNSNQPQHF. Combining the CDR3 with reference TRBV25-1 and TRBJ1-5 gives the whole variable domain EADIYQTPRYLVIGTGKKITLECSQTMGHDKMYWYQQDPGMELHLIHYSYGVNSTEKGDLSSESTVSRIRTEHFPLTLESARPSHTSQYLCASSGTGLNSNQPQHFGDGTRLSIL.